The present T cell receptor beta chain was sequenced within a study of early T cells in non-severe SARS-CoV-2 infection (dated by TCRdb to about 2021). For the study in its entirety: Because TCR sequencing relied on bulk RNA taken from unsorted whole blood, pairing of alpha and beta chains was not possible. What the authors observed across the whole study: VDJdb matching was skewed toward anti-spike CD8 responses and likely underestimated virus-specific expansions, missing private and CD4 specificities.

A case-control design nested within a healthcare worker cohort in London, UK, was used, with weekly nasopharyngeal swab PCR tests and blood sampling performed. Healthcare workers were enrolled in the week of the UK lockdown, from 23 to 31 March 2020, and were followed every week for up to about 15 weeks. Library construction relied on 5' RACE. Sequencing was carried out with a NextSeq 500. To correct for sequencing error and PCR bias, the TCR library protocol tagged individual cDNA molecules with unique molecular identifiers. Both TCR alpha and beta chains were sequenced, and tight co-correlation was observed between alpha and beta sequence abundances in each sample. As for how the authors treated the data: V gene, J gene and CDR3 annotation of TCR sequences was performed with Decombinator V4. TCRs were defined as expanded if a significant change between any two time points was detected under a Poisson model with p below 0.0001. TCR abundances were normalised to the total number of TCRs sequenced per sample and were expressed as counts per million. MAIT TCRs were defined by TRAV1-2 paired with TRAJ12, TRAJ20 or TRAJ33, and iNKT TCRs by TRAV10 paired with TRAJ18. VDJdb, accessed on 1 November 2021, was searched for TCRs annotated for CMV, EBV and SARS-CoV-2, and TCRs annotated for more than one antigen were excluded. TCRdb trimmed the raw reads at Q25, called clones with MiXCR and kept productive beta chains. Each entry merges the rows of one CDR3 protein and shows their most common DNA and genes. These V and J calls rely on TCRdb rather than the paper's analysis. This sample gives 83,000 or so distinct CDR3 sequences in total; about 9.4% of them show up just once. The ten largest clonotypes hold 8% of the sample.

There are a few counts of this clonotype. Its recognized antigen is unknown. Within one base of it there is no much larger clone, and no base qualities were kept. CDR1 MNHNY and CDR2 SVGAGI were looked up in the germline V gene (reference sequence). The cysteine opens and the phenylalanine closes a CDR3 of 14 amino acids. Here the CDR3 DNA is all that survives: 42 bases in frame from base 1. V gives up 2 bases and J gives up 3 bases, and the segment between their germline ends measures 11 bases. The rearranged segments are TRBV6-6 and TRBJ2-7; the D gene is possibly TRBD2, with 5 bases matching. The receptor was isolated from an adult who was a healthcare worker with PCR-confirmed SARS-CoV-2 infection or an uninfected control (not recorded which). The source was whole blood, collected at baseline. The DNA is as follows: TGTGCCAGCAGTTACGGCGGGTTGGGCTACGAGCAGTACTTC. The resulting protein is CASSYGGLGYEQYF.